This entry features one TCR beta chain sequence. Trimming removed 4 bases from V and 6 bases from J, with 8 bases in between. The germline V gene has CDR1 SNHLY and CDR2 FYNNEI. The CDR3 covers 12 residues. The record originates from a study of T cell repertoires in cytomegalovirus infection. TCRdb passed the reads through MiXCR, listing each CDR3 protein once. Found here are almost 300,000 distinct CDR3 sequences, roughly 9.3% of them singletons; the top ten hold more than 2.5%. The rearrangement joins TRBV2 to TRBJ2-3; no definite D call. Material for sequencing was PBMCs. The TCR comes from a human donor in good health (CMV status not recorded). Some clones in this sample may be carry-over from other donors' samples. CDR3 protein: CASSVGWDTQYF. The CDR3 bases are TGTGCCAGCAGTGTAGGGTGGGATACGCAGTATTTT.